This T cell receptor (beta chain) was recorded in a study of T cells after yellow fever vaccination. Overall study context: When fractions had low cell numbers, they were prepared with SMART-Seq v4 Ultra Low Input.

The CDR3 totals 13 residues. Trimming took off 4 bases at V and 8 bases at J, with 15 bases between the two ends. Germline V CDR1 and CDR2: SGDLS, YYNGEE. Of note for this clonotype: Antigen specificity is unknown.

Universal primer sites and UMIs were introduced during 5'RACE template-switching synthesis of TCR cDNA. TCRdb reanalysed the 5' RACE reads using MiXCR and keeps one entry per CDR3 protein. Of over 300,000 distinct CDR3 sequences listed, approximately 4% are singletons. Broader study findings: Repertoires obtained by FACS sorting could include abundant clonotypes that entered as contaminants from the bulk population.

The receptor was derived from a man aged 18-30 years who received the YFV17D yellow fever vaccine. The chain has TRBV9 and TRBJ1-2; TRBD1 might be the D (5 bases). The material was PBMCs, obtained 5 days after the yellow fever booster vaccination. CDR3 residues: CASSLTGAEGYTF. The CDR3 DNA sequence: TGTGCCAGCAGCCTCACCGGGGCCGAAGGCTACACCTTC.